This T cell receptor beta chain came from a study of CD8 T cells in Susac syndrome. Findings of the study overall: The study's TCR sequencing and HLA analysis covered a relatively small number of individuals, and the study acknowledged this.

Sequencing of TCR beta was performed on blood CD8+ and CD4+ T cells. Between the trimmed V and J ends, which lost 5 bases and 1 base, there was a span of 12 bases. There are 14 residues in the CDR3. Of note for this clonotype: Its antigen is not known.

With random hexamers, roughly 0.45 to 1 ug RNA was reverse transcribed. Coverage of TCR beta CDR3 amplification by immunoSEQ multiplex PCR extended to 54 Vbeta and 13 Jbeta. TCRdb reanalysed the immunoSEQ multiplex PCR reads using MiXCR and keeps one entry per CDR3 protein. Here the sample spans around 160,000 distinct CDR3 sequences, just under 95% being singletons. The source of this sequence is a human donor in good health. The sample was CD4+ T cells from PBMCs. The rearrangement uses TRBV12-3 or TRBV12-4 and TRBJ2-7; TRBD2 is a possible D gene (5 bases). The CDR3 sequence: CASSDTGGSYEQYF. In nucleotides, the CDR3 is TGTGCCAGCAGTGACACGGGCGGGTCCTACGAGCAGTACTTC.